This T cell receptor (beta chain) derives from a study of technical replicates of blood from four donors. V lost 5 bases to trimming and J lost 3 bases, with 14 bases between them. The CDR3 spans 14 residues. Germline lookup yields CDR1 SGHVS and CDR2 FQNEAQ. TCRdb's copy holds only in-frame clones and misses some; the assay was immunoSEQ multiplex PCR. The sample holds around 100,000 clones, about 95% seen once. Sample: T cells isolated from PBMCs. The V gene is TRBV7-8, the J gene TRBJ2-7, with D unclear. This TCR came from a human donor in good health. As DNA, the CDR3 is TGTGCCAGCAGCCCCTCTAGAAGAGGCTACGAGCAGTACTTC. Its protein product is CASSPSRRGYEQYF. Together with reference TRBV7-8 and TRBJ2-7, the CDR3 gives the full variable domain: GAGVSQSPRYKVAKRGQDVALRCDPISGHVSLFWYQQALGQGPEFLTYFQNEAQLDKSGLPSDRFFAERPEGSVSTLKIQRTQQEDSAVYLCASSPSRRGYEQYFGPGTRLTVT.